The 26 T cell receptor beta chains below were found in one sample sequenced in a study of blood T cell repertoires in COVID-19. Libraries were prepared by immunoSEQ multiplex PCR; TCRdb keeps only in-frame clonotypes and omits some of them. The repertoire holds around 190,000 clones, with roughly 88% as singletons. The sequenced sample was peripheral blood. These receptors came from a man aged 50-59 years with COVID-19, enrolled during active disease.

The CDR3 sequence: CSVEDGSRGPYEQYF. The CDR3 DNA reads as TGCAGCGTTGAAGATGGGAGCAGAGGTCCCTACGAGCAGTACTTC. The chain combines TRBV29-1 with TRBJ2-7, with a tentative D call TRBD2 (5 bases). Trimming cost V 0 bases and J 2 bases, with 14 bases left between them. The CDR3 contains 15 residues. Germline V gives CDR1 SQVTM, CDR2 ANQGSEA.

The J gene is TRBJ2-7, the V gene TRBV21-1; the table's TRBD1 call for D was not verified on the DNA. TRBV21-1 corresponds to a pseudogene. This CDR3 has 14 residues. The CDR3 sequence: CASSKGGRVYEQYF. Here the CDR3 DNA reads TGTGCCAGCAGCAAAGGTGGCAGGGTCTACGAGCAGTACTTC.

The rearrangement joins TRBV19 to TRBJ1-5; 7 bases agree with TRBD1. Losses at the gene ends were 5 bases for V and 7 bases for J; bases not matched to a gene: 11. Germline loops: CDR1 LNHDA, CDR2 SQIVND (reference sequence). The CDR3 spans 15 residues. CDR3 in amino acids: CASSALTGLGQPQHF. The CDR3 DNA sequence: TGTGCCAGTAGTGCCCTGACAGGGTTGGGACAGCCCCAGCATTTT. Full variable domain (remainder filled in from reference TRBV19 and TRBJ1-5): DGGITQSPKYLFRKEGQNVTLSCEQNLNHDAMYWYRQDPGQGLRLIYYSQIVNDFQKGDIAEGYSVSREKKESFPLTVTSAQKNPTAFYLCASSALTGLGQPQHFGDGTRLSIL.

This chain connects TRBV6-5 to TRBJ1-3, with 7 bases lining up with TRBD1. The V gene end was trimmed by 5 bases and the J gene end by 3 bases; junction bases not matched to a gene: 7. Looked up from germline, CDR1 is MNHEY and CDR2 is SVGAGI. The CDR3 has 15 amino acids. CDR3 bases: TGTGCCAGCAGTAAGTCCCGGGACAGTGGAAACACCATATATTTT. This encodes CASSKSRDSGNTIYF.

The genes are TRBV19 and TRBJ2-7; TRBD1 matches at 8 bases. The germline CDR1 and CDR2 sequences are LNHDA and SQIVND (reference sequence). The CDR3 has 13 residues. The V gene end was trimmed by 3 bases and the J gene end by 6 bases; junction bases not matched to a gene: 4. The CDR3 protein is CASSMQGAGEQYF. CDR3 bases: TGTGCCAGTAGTATGCAGGGGGCGGGCGAGCAGTACTTC.

The chain couples TRBV28 to TRBJ1-4; 7 bases fit TRBD1. Per germline, CDR1 MDHEN and CDR2 SYDVKM. The CDR3 has 16 residues. With V trimmed by 10 bases and J by 3 bases, 14 bases remained unmatched. The CDR3 sequence is CATVGGQSRANEKLFF. The CDR3 nucleotides read TGTGCCACCGTGGGGGGACAGTCCAGGGCTAATGAAAAACTGTTTTTT.

V usage is TRBV6-2 or TRBV6-3 and J usage is TRBJ2-1; D might be TRBD2 (5 bases). Deletions cut 2 bases from V and 7 bases from J, with 27 bases between. CDR1 is MNHEY, CDR2 SVGEGT, per germline. This CDR3 spans 19 amino acids. The CDR3 coding sequence is TGTGCCAGCAGTTACCCCGCAGAATCACCACCCGGGGTGGTGAATGAGCAGTTCTTC. The encoded protein is CASSYPAESPPGVVNEQFF.

The chain is built from TRBV9 and TRBJ2-7; 10 bases are shared with TRBD2. V dropped 1 base and J dropped 4; count of bases not matched to a gene: 8. This CDR3 spans 16 amino acids. Germline loops: CDR1 SGDLS, CDR2 YYNGEE. The CDR3 DNA reads as TGTGCCAGCAGCGTAAACCCCGGGACTAGCGAATACGAGCAGTACTTC. Its translation: CASSVNPGTSEYEQYF.

The V gene is TRBV7-9, the J gene TRBJ1-1; unclear D gene. V dropped 4 bases and J dropped 0 bases, with 6 bases sitting between them. The V gene's germline CDR1 is SEHNR and CDR2 FQNEAQ (reference sequence). There are 13 residues in the CDR3. CDR3 nucleotide sequence: TGTGCCAGCAGCTCCGGGTTGAACACTGAAGCTTTCTTT. It encodes CASSSGLNTEAFF.

The J gene is TRBJ1-6, the V gene TRBV28; 7 nucleotides match TRBD1. This CDR3 comprises 16 residues. Germline V gene sequence: CDR1 MDHEN, CDR2 SYDVKM. J lost 7 bases, V lost 4 bases, and 10 bases had no gene match. The CDR3 sequence: CASSSKGGTANSPLHF. DNA of the CDR3: TGTGCCAGCAGTTCCAAAGGGGGGACAGCGAATTCACCCCTCCACTTT.

The chain combines TRBV11-2 with TRBJ1-5, with TRBD1 matching over 10 bases. Germline V lookup: CDR1 SGHAT, CDR2 FQNNGV. This CDR3 has 15 amino acids. V shed 4 bases, J shed 4 bases, and the junction held 4 bases outside the gene matches. This chain's CDR3 is CASSSGQGPNQPQHF. The CDR3 nucleotides are TGTGCCAGCAGCTCGGGACAGGGGCCTAATCAGCCCCAGCATTTT.

This chain uses TRBV5-1 with TRBJ2-4; D assignment may be TRBD1 or TRBD2 (5 bases each). Germline CDR1 is SGHRS and CDR2 is YFSETQ. This CDR3 region has 16 residues. The V gene lost 4 bases and the J gene lost 7 bases, with 21 bases spanning the gap. In nucleotides, the CDR3 is TGCGCCAGCAGCATGGGACGTAGGGAAGGGGTTAACATTCAGTACTTC. Amino acids: CASSMGRREGVNIQYF.

This clone was seen only a few times. The chain is built from TRBV5-6 and TRBJ2-2; TRBD2 agrees at 7 bases. The CDR3 runs to 15 residues. V lost 0 bases, J lost 5 bases, and 4 bases stayed unmatched. Germline assignment: CDR1 SGHDT and CDR2 YYEEEE. The CDR3 protein is CASSLGRGVTGELFF. DNA for the CDR3: TGTGCCAGCAGCTTGGGACGGGGGGTTACCGGGGAGCTGTTTTTT.

The CDR3 DNA sequence: TGTGCCAGCACCAGCGGGGGGGGGTCCACAGATACGCAGTATTTT. Translation gives CASTSGGGSTDTQYF. The chain has TRBV7-9 and TRBJ2-3; TRBD2 matches 10 bases. The junction had 6 bases not matched to a gene; V was cut back by 7 bases and J by 2 bases. Germline CDR1 reads SEHNR; CDR2 reads FQNEAQ (reference sequence). This CDR3 is 15 amino acids long.

This chain uses TRBV5-1 with TRBJ2-5; 7 positions agree with TRBD1. The CDR3 loop spans 15 amino acids. Germline trimming cut 2 bases from V and 2 bases from J; bases unmatched to any gene: 6. Germline assignment: CDR1 SGHRS and CDR2 YFSETQ. In DNA, the CDR3 is TGCGCCAGCAGCTTAGGTAGGGGGCAACAAGAGACCCAGTACTTC. Protein product: CASSLGRGQQETQYF.

The count of this clone is one. The chain carries TRBV18 and TRBJ1-6, with TRBD1 identical over 8 bases. From germline, CDR1 is KGHSH and CDR2 LQKENI. The CDR3 loop spans 17 amino acids. V dropped 3 bases and J dropped 6; count of bases not matched to a gene: 10. CDR3 sequence reads: CASSPTGGTGVNSPLHF. In nucleotides, the CDR3 is TGTGCCAGCTCACCCACAGGGGGGACAGGCGTTAATTCACCCCTCCACTTT.

This sequence joins TRBV4-1 and TRBJ2-5, with 7 bases lining up with TRBD2. The CDR3 runs 16 residues. J was trimmed by 4 bases and V by 4 bases; bases with no gene match: 12. Germline V gives CDR1 MGHRA, CDR2 YSYEKL. The CDR3 DNA sequence: TGCGCCAGCAGCCGGGGGTCGGGCGGGGGACCAGAGACCCAGTACTTC. The encoded protein is CASSRGSGGGPETQYF.

This chain links TRBV7-9 with TRBJ1-3; the D gene is possibly TRBD1 (5 bases). Trimming pared 8 bases from V and 4 bases from J, leaving 9 bases between. The CDR3 spans 12 residues. Germline-derived CDR1 and CDR2 are SEHNR and FQNEAQ (reference sequence). The CDR3 loop is CASRAGGNTIYF. Written as DNA, the CDR3 is TGTGCCAGCCGGGCAGGGGGAAACACCATATATTTT.

The rearrangement uses TRBV7-2 and TRBJ2-7; no clear D. The CDR3 spans 12 residues. Trimming took 4 bases from V and 3 from J, leaving 7 bases between them. In germline, CDR1 is SGHTA, CDR2 FQGNSA. The CDR3 region has the DNA TGTGCCAGCAGCTCCTCCCTCTACGAGCAGTACTTC. Amino acids: CASSSSLYEQYF.

This CDR3 is CASSRGGWTTDTQYF. DNA for the CDR3: TGTGCCAGCAGCCGCGGGGGGTGGACGACAGATACGCAGTATTTT. The chain uses TRBV6-2 or TRBV6-3 and TRBJ2-3; TRBD2 matches 8 bases. The CDR3 has 15 residues. The germline CDR1 and CDR2 sequences are MNHEY and SVGEGT. V was clipped by 6 bases and J by 3 bases; unmatched bases: 8.

The rearrangement joins TRBV19 to TRBJ1-5; D is possibly TRBD1 (5 bases). Germline-derived CDR1 and CDR2 are LNHDA and SQIVND (reference sequence). The ends were cut back, 3 bases at V and 4 bases at J, with 10 bases in the middle. The CDR3 contains 14 residues. The CDR3 DNA reads as TGTGCCAGTAGTATCAGGGCGGGAAATCAGCCCCAGCATTTT. Its protein product is CASSIRAGNQPQHF.

The chain combines TRBV19 with TRBJ1-5, with D unclear. The ends were cut back, 2 bases at V and 2 bases at J, with 10 bases in the middle. This CDR3 has 15 residues. Germline lookup yields CDR1 LNHDA and CDR2 SQIVND (reference sequence). CDR3 in amino acids: CASSISMGGNQPQHF. The CDR3 DNA is TGTGCCAGTAGTATAAGCATGGGAGGCAATCAGCCCCAGCATTTT.

V usage is TRBV3-1 (or the pseudogene TRBV3-2) and J usage is TRBJ2-2; 16 bases match TRBD2. This CDR3 has 19 amino acids. Unmatched junction bases numbered 6, after V lost 5 bases and J lost 0 bases. CDR1 and CDR2 from the germline V gene are LGHDT and YNNKEL (reference sequence). In nucleotides, the CDR3 is TGTGCCAGCAGCAAGGGACTAGCGGGAGGGTTCCCGAACACCGGGGAGCTGTTTTTT. This sequence encodes CASSKGLAGGFPNTGELFF.

V is TRBV4-3 and J is TRBJ1-1; TRBD1 aligns across 11 bases. V trimming: 3 bases; J trimming: 5 bases; junction bases outside the gene matches: 5. CDR1 LGHNA and CDR2 YSLEER come from the germline V gene. CDR3 length: 15 residues. Written as DNA, the CDR3 is TGCGCCAGCAGCCAGGACAGGGGGCTGGGTACTGAAGCTTTCTTT. Amino acids: CASSQDRGLGTEAFF.

The J gene is TRBJ1-4, the V gene TRBV28, with D maybe TRBD1 (6 bases). Looked up from germline, CDR1 is MDHEN and CDR2 is SYDVKM. This CDR3 spans 14 amino acids. V was trimmed by 6 bases and J by 6 bases, leaving 14 bases between them. CDR3 residues: CASSSGQSDEKLFF. CDR3 coding DNA: TGTGCCAGCAGCAGCGGACAGTCCGATGAAAAACTGTTTTTT.

This rearrangement joins TRBV19 to TRBJ2-7; weak D call: TRBD1 (6 bases). There are 16 residues in the CDR3. The ends were cut back, 7 bases at V and 3 bases at J, with 22 bases in the middle. Germline V gene sequence: CDR1 LNHDA, CDR2 SQIVND (reference sequence). CDR3 coding DNA: TGTGCCAGTAAGAGGGACGTGAGGACAGCGAACTACGAGCAGTACTTC. Translation: CASKRDVRTANYEQYF.